These T cell receptor beta chains were read from a single sample in a study of cytomegalovirus exposure and HLA in healthy donors. The table came from immunoSEQ multiplex PCR; TCRdb's copy has only in-frame clones and leaves some out. The sample records fewer than 250,000 clones, roughly 84% being singletons. Sample: PBMCs. The receptors originated from a boy aged 2 to 10 in good health and CMV-seronegative. Both conserved end residues are part of each CDR3. A D gene is named only where the DNA matches it firmly. Clone size is shown for a subset of rows, as once, few, many or a class of expanded clone.

v_call: TRBV9; j_call: TRBJ1-6; d_call: .; clone_size: .; cdr3_aa: CASSEGGDNSPLHF; cdr3_nt: TGTGCCAGCAGCGAGGGAGGGGATAATTCACCCCTCCACTTT
v_call: TRBV7-2; j_call: TRBJ1-6; d_call: TRBD1; clone_size: .; cdr3_aa: CASSQRQGNSPLHF; cdr3_nt: TGTGCCAGCAGCCAGCGACAGGGTAATTCACCCCTCCACTTT
v_call: TRBV29-1; j_call: TRBJ1-2; d_call: .; clone_size: .; cdr3_aa: CSVISPSGYYTF; cdr3_nt: TGCAGCGTTATTTCGCCCAGTGGTTACTACACCTTC
v_call: TRBV9; j_call: TRBJ1-4; d_call: .; clone_size: .; cdr3_aa: CASSVATGPEEKLFF; cdr3_nt: TGTGCCAGCAGCGTAGCAACAGGACCAGAGGAAAAACTGTTTTTT
v_call: TRBV5-6; j_call: TRBJ2-2; d_call: .; clone_size: .; cdr3_aa: CASSLERTGELFF; cdr3_nt: TGTGCCAGCAGCTTGGAGCGCACCGGGGAGCTGTTTTTT
v_call: TRBV5-1; j_call: TRBJ1-1; d_call: .; clone_size: .; cdr3_aa: CASSLDRASTEAFF; cdr3_nt: TGCGCCAGCAGCTTGGACAGGGCGAGCACTGAAGCTTTCTTT
v_call: TRBV7-2; j_call: TRBJ2-5; d_call: .; clone_size: .; cdr3_aa: CASSPGVETQYF; cdr3_nt: TGTGCCAGCAGCCCAGGGGTAGAGACCCAGTACTTC
v_call: TRBV7-9; j_call: TRBJ2-5; d_call: .; clone_size: .; cdr3_aa: CASSLGRESETQYF; cdr3_nt: TGTGCCAGCAGCTTAGGACGGGAGAGTGAGACCCAGTACTTC
v_call: TRBV7-3; j_call: TRBJ1-5; d_call: TRBD1; clone_size: .; cdr3_aa: CASSSRDRGFSQPQHF; cdr3_nt: TGTGCCAGCAGCTCCCGGGACAGGGGCTTCAGTCAGCCCCAGCATTTT
v_call: TRBV4-1; j_call: TRBJ2-3; d_call: TRBD2; clone_size: .; cdr3_aa: CASSQGLAGTWNTQYF; cdr3_nt: TGCGCCAGCAGCCAAGGTTTAGCGGGAACTTGGAATACGCAGTATTTT
v_call: TRBV6-1; j_call: TRBJ2-2; d_call: TRBD2; clone_size: .; cdr3_aa: CASSEAGGGPNTGELFF; cdr3_nt: TGTGCCAGCAGTGAAGCAGGCGGGGGGCCGAACACCGGGGAGCTGTTTTTT
v_call: TRBV5-4; j_call: TRBJ1-2; d_call: .; clone_size: few; cdr3_aa: CASSPAGGAVGYTF; cdr3_nt: TGTGCCAGCAGCCCGGCGGGGGGGGCGGTTGGCTACACCTTC
v_call: TRBV7-9; j_call: TRBJ1-2; d_call: .; clone_size: .; cdr3_aa: CASSLQGRNGYGYTF; cdr3_nt: TGTGCCAGCAGCTTACAGGGGCGTAACGGCTATGGCTACACCTTC
v_call: TRBV5-6; j_call: TRBJ1-3; d_call: TRBD1; clone_size: .; cdr3_aa: CASSLRDRAGNTIYF; cdr3_nt: TGTGCCAGCAGCCTGAGGGACAGGGCTGGAAACACCATATATTTT
v_call: TRBV4-2; j_call: TRBJ2-7; d_call: .; clone_size: .; cdr3_aa: CASSRGDEQYF; cdr3_nt: TGTGCCAGCAGCCGAGGAGACGAGCAGTACTTC
v_call: TRBV7-6; j_call: TRBJ1-2; d_call: .; clone_size: .; cdr3_aa: CASKRPGVYGYTF; cdr3_nt: TGTGCCAGCAAGCGCCCGGGAGTCTATGGCTACACCTTC
v_call: TRBV5-1; j_call: TRBJ1-2; d_call: TRBD1; clone_size: .; cdr3_aa: CASSPPGTGFYGYTF; cdr3_nt: TGCGCCAGCAGCCCCCCCGGGACAGGGTTTTATGGCTACACCTTC
v_call: TRBV5-6; j_call: TRBJ2-2; d_call: .; clone_size: .; cdr3_aa: CASSMGGVGELFF; cdr3_nt: TGTGCCAGCAGCATGGGAGGTGTGGGGGAGCTGTTTTTT
v_call: TRBV13; j_call: TRBJ2-1; d_call: TRBD2; clone_size: .; cdr3_aa: CASSLAGGGAHEQFF; cdr3_nt: TGTGCCAGCAGCTTAGCGGGCGGGGGGGCTCATGAGCAGTTCTTC
v_call: TRBV5-1; j_call: TRBJ1-2; d_call: TRBD1; clone_size: once; cdr3_aa: CASSATGANYGYTF; cdr3_nt: TGCGCCAGCAGCGCGACAGGGGCTAACTATGGCTACACCTTC
v_call: TRBV7-2; j_call: TRBJ2-3; d_call: TRBD2; clone_size: .; cdr3_aa: CASSSGLAVQDTQYF; cdr3_nt: TGTGCCAGCAGCTCGGGACTAGCGGTACAAGATACGCAGTATTTT
v_call: TRBV27; j_call: TRBJ2-1; d_call: TRBD1; clone_size: .; cdr3_aa: CASKTGGEQFF; cdr3_nt: TGTGCCAGCAAAACAGGGGGTGAGCAGTTCTTC
v_call: TRBV13; j_call: TRBJ1-2; d_call: .; clone_size: .; cdr3_aa: CASSLMGGGPNYGYTF; cdr3_nt: TGTGCCAGCAGCTTAATGGGCGGGGGACCTAACTATGGCTACACCTTC
v_call: TRBV2; j_call: TRBJ1-5; d_call: .; clone_size: many; cdr3_aa: CASSLNTGLGQPQHF; cdr3_nt: TGTGCCAGCAGTCTTAACACGGGTCTAGGACAGCCCCAGCATTTT
v_call: TRBV19; j_call: TRBJ1-2; d_call: TRBD1; clone_size: .; cdr3_aa: CASSGQGNGGYTF; cdr3_nt: TGTGCCAGTAGTGGACAGGGGAACGGTGGCTACACCTTC
v_call: TRBV6-1; j_call: TRBJ2-4; d_call: TRBD1; clone_size: .; cdr3_aa: CASSAGTGKNIQYF; cdr3_nt: TGTGCCAGCAGTGCTGGGACAGGGAAAAACATTCAGTACTTC
v_call: TRBV29-1; j_call: TRBJ2-3; d_call: TRBD2; clone_size: .; cdr3_aa: CSVEDLGLAGALDTQYF; cdr3_nt: TGCAGCGTTGAAGATCTCGGGCTAGCGGGAGCGTTGGATACGCAGTATTTT
v_call: TRBV11-2; j_call: TRBJ2-7; d_call: .; clone_size: .; cdr3_aa: CASSLPLDYEQYF; cdr3_nt: TGTGCCAGCAGCTTACCTTTGGACTACGAGCAGTACTTC
v_call: TRBV9; j_call: TRBJ2-2; d_call: .; clone_size: .; cdr3_aa: CASSAGAVSNTGELFF; cdr3_nt: TGTGCCAGCAGCGCGGGAGCGGTGTCGAACACCGGGGAGCTGTTTTTT
v_call: TRBV5-6; j_call: TRBJ2-2; d_call: .; clone_size: .; cdr3_aa: CASSWGPNTGELFF; cdr3_nt: TGTGCCAGCAGCTGGGGCCCCAACACCGGGGAGCTGTTTTTT
v_call: TRBV12-5; j_call: TRBJ2-7; d_call: TRBD1; clone_size: few; cdr3_aa: CASGPGQGMSEQYF; cdr3_nt: TGTGCTAGTGGGCCGGGACAGGGCATGTCCGAGCAGTACTTC
v_call: TRBV7-2; j_call: TRBJ2-5; d_call: .; clone_size: .; cdr3_aa: CASSLARGRETQYF; cdr3_nt: TGTGCCAGCAGCTTAGCCAGGGGTCGAGAGACCCAGTACTTC
v_call: TRBV7-2; j_call: TRBJ2-1; d_call: TRBD2; clone_size: .; cdr3_aa: CASSLALAGGNEQFF; cdr3_nt: TGTGCCAGCAGCTTAGCTCTAGCGGGAGGCAATGAGCAGTTCTTC
v_call: TRBV7-4; j_call: TRBJ2-7; d_call: TRBD2; clone_size: .; cdr3_aa: CASSLKGLAGGPPYEQYF; cdr3_nt: TGTGCCAGCAGCTTAAAAGGACTAGCGGGAGGGCCCCCCTACGAGCAGTACTTC
v_call: TRBV5-1; j_call: TRBJ2-7; d_call: .; clone_size: few; cdr3_aa: CASSLASDPYEQYF; cdr3_nt: TGCGCCAGCAGCTTGGCCAGCGATCCCTACGAGCAGTACTTC
v_call: TRBV7-7; j_call: TRBJ2-2; d_call: TRBD1; clone_size: .; cdr3_aa: CASSLIPQGFPGELFF; cdr3_nt: TGTGCTAGCAGCTTAATACCACAGGGGTTCCCCGGGGAGCTGTTTTTT
v_call: TRBV29-1; j_call: TRBJ1-2; d_call: .; clone_size: .; cdr3_aa: CSVEGEGWGYGYTF; cdr3_nt: TGCAGCGTTGAAGGAGAGGGCTGGGGCTATGGCTACACCTTC
v_call: TRBV30; j_call: TRBJ1-2; d_call: .; clone_size: few; cdr3_aa: CAWSEGEVGYGYTF; cdr3_nt: TGTGCCTGGAGTGAAGGGGAGGTTGGGTATGGCTACACCTTC
v_call: TRBV27; j_call: TRBJ1-2; d_call: .; clone_size: .; cdr3_aa: CASSLLGRGDYGYTF; cdr3_nt: TGTGCCAGCAGTTTATTAGGAAGAGGAGACTATGGCTACACCTTC
v_call: TRBV7-9; j_call: TRBJ1-4; d_call: TRBD1; clone_size: few; cdr3_aa: CASSSGQGSNEKLFF; cdr3_nt: TGTGCCAGCAGCTCCGGACAGGGGTCTAATGAAAAACTGTTTTTT
v_call: TRBV6-1; j_call: TRBJ1-2; d_call: .; clone_size: .; cdr3_aa: CASSEGGRVYGYTF; cdr3_nt: TGTGCCAGCAGTGAAGGGGGCAGAGTCTATGGCTACACCTTC
v_call: TRBV29-1; j_call: TRBJ1-1; d_call: TRBD1; clone_size: .; cdr3_aa: CSVRGRTGERMNTEAFF; cdr3_nt: TGCAGCGTTCGTGGGAGGACAGGCGAACGCATGAACACTGAAGCTTTCTTT
v_call: TRBV6-5; j_call: TRBJ2-3; d_call: TRBD1; clone_size: few; cdr3_aa: CASSRDRFTDTQYF; cdr3_nt: TGTGCCAGCAGCCGGGACAGATTCACAGATACGCAGTATTTT
v_call: TRBV19; j_call: TRBJ2-3; d_call: TRBD1; clone_size: .; cdr3_aa: CASSTRTGGRTDTQYF; cdr3_nt: TGTGCCAGTAGTACACGGACAGGGGGCCGCACAGATACGCAGTATTTT
v_call: TRBV5-1; j_call: TRBJ1-1; d_call: TRBD1; clone_size: few; cdr3_aa: CASSGDRGRAEAFF; cdr3_nt: TGCGCCAGCAGCGGGGACAGGGGGCGAGCTGAAGCTTTCTTT
v_call: TRBV5-1; j_call: TRBJ2-3; d_call: .; clone_size: .; cdr3_aa: CASSLSGDTQYF; cdr3_nt: TGCGCCAGCAGCTTGTCGGGAGATACGCAGTATTTT
v_call: TRBV7-2; j_call: TRBJ2-1; d_call: TRBD2; clone_size: .; cdr3_aa: CASSSAGSSYNEQFF; cdr3_nt: TGTGCCAGCAGCTCAGCGGGGAGCTCCTACAATGAGCAGTTCTTC
v_call: TRBV2; j_call: TRBJ1-3; d_call: TRBD1; clone_size: once; cdr3_aa: CASSEQGATGNTIYF; cdr3_nt: TGTGCCAGCAGTGAGCAGGGGGCTACTGGAAACACCATATATTTT
v_call: TRBV4-2; j_call: TRBJ2-7; d_call: .; clone_size: .; cdr3_aa: CASSPTGTPSYEQYF; cdr3_nt: TGTGCCAGCAGTCCTACAGGGACCCCCTCCTACGAGCAGTACTTC
v_call: TRBV5-1; j_call: TRBJ2-7; d_call: TRBD2; clone_size: .; cdr3_aa: CASSLVASGGSSYEQYF; cdr3_nt: TGCGCCAGCAGCTTGGTGGCTAGCGGGGGGAGCTCCTACGAGCAGTACTTC
v_call: TRBV14; j_call: TRBJ2-5; d_call: TRBD2; clone_size: once; cdr3_aa: CASSPPGLASETQYF; cdr3_nt: TGTGCCAGCAGCCCTCCGGGACTAGCGTCGGAGACCCAGTACTTC
v_call: TRBV5-6; j_call: TRBJ2-7; d_call: TRBD1; clone_size: .; cdr3_aa: CASSWGQGALYEQYF; cdr3_nt: TGTGCCAGCAGCTGGGGACAGGGGGCATTGTACGAGCAGTACTTC
v_call: TRBV7-8; j_call: TRBJ2-1; d_call: TRBD2; clone_size: .; cdr3_aa: CASSYRTSFFEFF; cdr3_nt: TGTGCCAGCAGTTATAGGACTAGTTTTTTTGAGTTCTTC
v_call: TRBV30; j_call: TRBJ2-1; d_call: .; clone_size: once; cdr3_aa: CAWTKTRGEGSYNEQFF; cdr3_nt: TGTGCCTGGACCAAAACTAGAGGAGAGGGCTCCTACAATGAGCAGTTCTTC
v_call: TRBV6-5; j_call: TRBJ2-7; d_call: .; clone_size: .; cdr3_aa: CASRGGSGEQYF; cdr3_nt: TGTGCCAGCAGAGGGGGATCGGGCGAGCAGTACTTC